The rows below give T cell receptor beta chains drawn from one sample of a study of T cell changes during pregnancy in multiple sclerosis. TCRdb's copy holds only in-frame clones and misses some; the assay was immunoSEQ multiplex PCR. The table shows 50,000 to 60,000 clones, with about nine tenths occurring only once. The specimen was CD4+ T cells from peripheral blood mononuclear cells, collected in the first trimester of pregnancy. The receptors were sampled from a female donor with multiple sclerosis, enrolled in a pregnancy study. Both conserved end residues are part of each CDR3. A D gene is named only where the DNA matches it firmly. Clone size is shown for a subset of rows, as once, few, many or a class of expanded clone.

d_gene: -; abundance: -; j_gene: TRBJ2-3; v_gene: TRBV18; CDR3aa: CASSPPSTDTQYF; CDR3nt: TGTGCCAGCTCACCCCCTAGCACAGATACGCAGTATTTT
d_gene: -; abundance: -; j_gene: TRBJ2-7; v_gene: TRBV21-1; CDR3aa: CASSSRDRGHGEQYF; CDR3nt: TGTGCCAGCAGCAGCCGGGACAGGGGCCATGGCGAGCAGTACTTC
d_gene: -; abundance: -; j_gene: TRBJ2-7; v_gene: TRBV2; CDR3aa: CASSAVPPPVSEQYF; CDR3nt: TGTGCCAGCAGTGCTGTCCCCCCCCCGGTTAGCGAGCAGTACTTC
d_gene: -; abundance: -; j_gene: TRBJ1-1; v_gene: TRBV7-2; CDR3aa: CASSPMVSGTEAFF; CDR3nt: TGTGCCAGCAGCCCTATGGTATCGGGCACTGAAGCTTTCTTT
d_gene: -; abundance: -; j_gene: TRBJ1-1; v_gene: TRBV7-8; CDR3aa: CASSPQGSVTEAFF; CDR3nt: TGTGCCAGCAGCCCTCAGGGGTCGGTGACTGAAGCTTTCTTT
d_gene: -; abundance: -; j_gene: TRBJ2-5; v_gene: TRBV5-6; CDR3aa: CASSLRQGTYQETQYF; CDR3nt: TGTGCCAGCAGCTTGCGGCAGGGGACCTACCAAGAGACCCAGTACTTC
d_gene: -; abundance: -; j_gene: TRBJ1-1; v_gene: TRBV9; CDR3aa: CASSVGGGKYTEAFF; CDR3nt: TGTGCCAGCAGCGTAGGGGGAGGGAAGTACACTGAAGCTTTCTTT
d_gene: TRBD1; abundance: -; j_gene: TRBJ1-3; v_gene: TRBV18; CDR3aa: CASSPPGRGTGNTIYF; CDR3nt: TGTGCCAGCTCACCACCGGGCAGGGGGACTGGAAACACCATATATTTT
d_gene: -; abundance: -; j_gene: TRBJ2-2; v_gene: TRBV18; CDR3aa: CASSRQGSAGELFF; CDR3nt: TGTGCCAGCTCACGTCAGGGGTCTGCCGGGGAGCTGTTTTTT
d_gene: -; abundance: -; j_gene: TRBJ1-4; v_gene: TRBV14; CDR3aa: CASSQQGYGEKLFF; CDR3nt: TGTGCCAGCTCACAGCAGGGCTACGGTGAAAAACTGTTTTTT
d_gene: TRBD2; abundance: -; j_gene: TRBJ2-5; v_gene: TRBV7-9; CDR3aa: CASSLAGLAGRETQYF; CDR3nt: TGTGCCAGCAGCTTAGCGGGACTAGCGGGGCGAGAGACCCAGTACTTC
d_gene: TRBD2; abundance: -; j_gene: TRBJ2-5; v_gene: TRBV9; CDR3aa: CASSPSGGRQETQYF; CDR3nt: TGTGCCAGCAGTCCTAGCGGGGGGCGTCAAGAGACCCAGTACTTC
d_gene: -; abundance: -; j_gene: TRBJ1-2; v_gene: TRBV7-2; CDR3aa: CASGLHAENGYTF; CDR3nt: TGTGCCAGCGGACTTCACGCTGAGAATGGCTACACCTTC
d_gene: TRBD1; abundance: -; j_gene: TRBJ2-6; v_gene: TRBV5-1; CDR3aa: CASSFLQGARGSSGANVLTF; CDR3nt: TGCGCCAGCAGCTTCTTGCAGGGGGCGCGGGGCTCGTCTGGGGCCAACGTCCTGACTTTC
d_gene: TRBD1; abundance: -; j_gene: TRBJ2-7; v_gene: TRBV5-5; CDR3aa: CASSLARTGGSEQYF; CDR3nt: TGTGCCAGCAGCTTGGCTCGGACAGGGGGCTCCGAGCAGTACTTC
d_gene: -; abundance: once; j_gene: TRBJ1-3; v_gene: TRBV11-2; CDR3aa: CASSRQFSGNTIYF; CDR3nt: TGTGCCAGCAGCCGACAGTTCTCTGGAAACACCATATATTTT
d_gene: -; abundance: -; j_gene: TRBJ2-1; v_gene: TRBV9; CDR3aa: CASSSPRSGHNQQFF; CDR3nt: TGTGCCAGCAGCTCGCCCCGCAGCGGCCACAACCAGCAGTTCTTC
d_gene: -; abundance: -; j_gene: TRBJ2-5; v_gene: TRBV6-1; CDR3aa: CATADRKETQYF; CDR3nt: TGTGCCACCGCGGACAGAAAAGAGACCCAGTACTTC